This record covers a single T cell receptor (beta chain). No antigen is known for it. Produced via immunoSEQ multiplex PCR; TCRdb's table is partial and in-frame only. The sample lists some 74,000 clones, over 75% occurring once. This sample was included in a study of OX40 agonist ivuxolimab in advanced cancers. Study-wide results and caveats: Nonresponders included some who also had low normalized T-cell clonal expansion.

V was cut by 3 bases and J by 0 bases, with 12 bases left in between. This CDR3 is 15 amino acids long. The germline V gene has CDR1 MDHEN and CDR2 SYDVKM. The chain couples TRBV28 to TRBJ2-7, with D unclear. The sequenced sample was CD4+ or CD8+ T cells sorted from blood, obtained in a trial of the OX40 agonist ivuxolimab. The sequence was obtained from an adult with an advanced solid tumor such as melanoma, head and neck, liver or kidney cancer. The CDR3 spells CASSFADQLSYEQYF. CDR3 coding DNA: TGTGCCAGCAGTTTCGCGGACCAACTCTCCTACGAGCAGTACTTC.